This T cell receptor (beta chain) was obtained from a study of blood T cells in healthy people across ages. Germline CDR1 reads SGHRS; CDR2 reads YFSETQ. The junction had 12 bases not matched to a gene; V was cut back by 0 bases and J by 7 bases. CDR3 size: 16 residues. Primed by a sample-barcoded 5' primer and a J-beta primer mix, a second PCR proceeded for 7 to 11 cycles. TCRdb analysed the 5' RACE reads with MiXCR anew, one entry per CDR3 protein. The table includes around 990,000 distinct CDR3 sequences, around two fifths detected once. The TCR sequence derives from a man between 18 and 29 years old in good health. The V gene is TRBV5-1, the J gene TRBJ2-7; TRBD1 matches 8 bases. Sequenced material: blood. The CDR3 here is CASSLEPRGRYNEQYF. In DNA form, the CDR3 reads TGCGCCAGCAGCTTGGAGCCCAGGGGGCGATACAATGAGCAGTACTTC. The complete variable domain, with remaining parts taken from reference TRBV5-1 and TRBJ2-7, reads KAGVTQTPRYLIKTRGQQVTLSCSPISGHRSVSWYQQTPGQGLQFLFEYFSETQRNKGNFPGRFSGRQFSNSRSEMNVSTLELGDSALYLCASSLEPRGRYNEQYFGPGTRLTVT.